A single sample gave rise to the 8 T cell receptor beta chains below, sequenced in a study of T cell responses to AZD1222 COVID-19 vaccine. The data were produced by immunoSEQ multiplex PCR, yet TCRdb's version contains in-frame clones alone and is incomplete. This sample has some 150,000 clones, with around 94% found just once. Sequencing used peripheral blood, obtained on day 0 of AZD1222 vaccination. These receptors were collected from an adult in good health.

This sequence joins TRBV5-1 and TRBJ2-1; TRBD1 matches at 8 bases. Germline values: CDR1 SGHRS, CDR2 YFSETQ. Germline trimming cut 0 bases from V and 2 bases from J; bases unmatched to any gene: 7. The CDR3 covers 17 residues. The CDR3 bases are TGCGCCAGCAGCTTGGGAGACTCAGGGGGCGCCTACAATGAGCAGTTCTTC. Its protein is CASSLGDSGGAYNEQFF. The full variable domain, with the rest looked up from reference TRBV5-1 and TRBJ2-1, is KAGVTQTPRYLIKTRGQQVTLSCSPISGHRSVSWYQQTPGQGLQFLFEYFSETQRNKGNFPGRFSGRQFSNSRSEMNVSTLELGDSALYLCASSLGDSGGAYNEQFFGPGTRLTVL.

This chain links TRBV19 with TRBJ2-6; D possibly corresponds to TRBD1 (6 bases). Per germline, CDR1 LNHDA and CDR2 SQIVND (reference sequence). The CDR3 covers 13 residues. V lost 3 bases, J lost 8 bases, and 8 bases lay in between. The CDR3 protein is CASSMTGPNVLTF. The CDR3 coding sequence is TGTGCCAGTAGTATGACAGGACCCAACGTCCTGACTTTC.

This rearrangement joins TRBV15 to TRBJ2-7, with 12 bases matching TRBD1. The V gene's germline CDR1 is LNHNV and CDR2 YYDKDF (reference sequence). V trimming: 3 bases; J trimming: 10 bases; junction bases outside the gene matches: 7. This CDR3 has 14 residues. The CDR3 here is CATSRGTGGNYQYV. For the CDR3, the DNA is TGTGCCACCAGCAGGGGGACAGGGGGCAACTATCAGTACGTC.

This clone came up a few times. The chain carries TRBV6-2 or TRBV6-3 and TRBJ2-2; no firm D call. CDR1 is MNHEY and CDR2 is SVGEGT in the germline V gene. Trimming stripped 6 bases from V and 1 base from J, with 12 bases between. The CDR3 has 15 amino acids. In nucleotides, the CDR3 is TGTGCCAGCAGCCCAGTAGCAGAGAACACCGGGGAGCTGTTTTTT. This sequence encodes CASSPVAENTGELFF.

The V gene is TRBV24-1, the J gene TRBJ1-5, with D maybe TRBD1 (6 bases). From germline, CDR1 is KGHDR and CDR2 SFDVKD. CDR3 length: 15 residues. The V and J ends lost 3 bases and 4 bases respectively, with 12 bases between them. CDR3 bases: TGTGCCACCAGTGATGGCGGGGGCGGTAATCAGCCCCAGCATTTT. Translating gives CATSDGGGGNQPQHF.

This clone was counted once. Here the CDR3 reads CASSFGQGDVGYTF. Here the CDR3 DNA reads TGTGCCAGCAGCTTTGGACAGGGGGACGTCGGCTACACCTTC. The chain has TRBV5-6 and TRBJ1-2, with 10 positions matching TRBD1. Germline trimming cut 2 bases from V and 8 bases from J; bases unmatched to any gene: 6. The CDR3 contains 14 residues. Germline V CDR1 and CDR2: SGHDT, YYEEEE.

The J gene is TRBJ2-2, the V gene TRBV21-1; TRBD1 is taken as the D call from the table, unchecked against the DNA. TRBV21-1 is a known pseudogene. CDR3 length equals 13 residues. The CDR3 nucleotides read TGTGCCAGCAGCACCCAGAACACCGGGGAGCTGTTTTTT. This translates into CASSTQNTGELFF.

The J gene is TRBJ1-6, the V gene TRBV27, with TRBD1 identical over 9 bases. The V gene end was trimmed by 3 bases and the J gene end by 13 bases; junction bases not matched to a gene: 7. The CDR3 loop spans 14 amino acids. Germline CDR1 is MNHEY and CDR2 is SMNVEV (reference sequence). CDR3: CASSFSGDRVPLHF. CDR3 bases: TGTGCCAGCAGTTTCAGTGGGGACAGGGTCCCCCTCCACTTT.